This record looks at one T cell receptor beta chain sequence and its context. The source of the sample is a study of control samples from healthy donors and cancer patients. Germline V gives CDR1 SGHKS, CDR2 YYEKEE (reference sequence). The J segment lost 8 bases and the V segment lost 0 bases, leaving 6 bases of the junction unmatched. CDR3 size: 14 residues. Profiling relied on immunoSEQ multiplex PCR, and the TCRdb table lists in-frame clones only, not all of them. The data show fewer than 20,000 clones, with 80% to 90% seen just once and approximately 30% held by the top ten. The sequenced material came from PBMCs. This clonotype was obtained from a woman in her seventies with lung cancer. The gene calls are TRBV5-5 and TRBJ2-3; TRBD2 matches 7 bases. In DNA form, the CDR3 reads TGTGCCAGCAGCTTGGAGGGAGGGCCCTTTACGCAGTATTTT. Residues: CASSLEGGPFTQYF.